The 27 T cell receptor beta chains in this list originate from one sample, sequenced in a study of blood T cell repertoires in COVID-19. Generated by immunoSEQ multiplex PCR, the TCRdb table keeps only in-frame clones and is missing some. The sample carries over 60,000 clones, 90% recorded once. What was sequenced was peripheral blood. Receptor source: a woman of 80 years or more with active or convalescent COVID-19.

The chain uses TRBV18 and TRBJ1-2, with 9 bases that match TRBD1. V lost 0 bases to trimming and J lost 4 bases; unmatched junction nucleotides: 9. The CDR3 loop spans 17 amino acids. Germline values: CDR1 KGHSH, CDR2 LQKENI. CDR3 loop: CASSPPSTGQGPYGYTF. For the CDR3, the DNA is TGTGCCAGCTCACCACCGTCAACGGGACAGGGACCCTATGGCTACACCTTC.

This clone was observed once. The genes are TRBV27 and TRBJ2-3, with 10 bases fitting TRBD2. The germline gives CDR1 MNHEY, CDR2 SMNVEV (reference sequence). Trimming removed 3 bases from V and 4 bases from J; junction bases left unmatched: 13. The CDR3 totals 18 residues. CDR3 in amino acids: CASSFSWSGGGVADTQYF. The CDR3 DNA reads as TGTGCCAGCAGTTTTAGTTGGAGCGGGGGGGGAGTCGCAGATACGCAGTATTTT.

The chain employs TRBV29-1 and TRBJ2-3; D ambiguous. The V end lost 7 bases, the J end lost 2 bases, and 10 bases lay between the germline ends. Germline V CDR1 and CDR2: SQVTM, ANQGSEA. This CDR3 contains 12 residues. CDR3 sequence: CSASWLTDTQYF. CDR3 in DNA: TGCAGCGCCTCATGGCTCACAGATACGCAGTATTTT.

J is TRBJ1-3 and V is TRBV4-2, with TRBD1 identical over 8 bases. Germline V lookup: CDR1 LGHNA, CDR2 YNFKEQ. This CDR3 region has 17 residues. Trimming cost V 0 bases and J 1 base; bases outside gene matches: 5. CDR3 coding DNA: TGTGCCAGCAGCCAAGAAAGGACAGGGCTATCTGGAAACACCATATATTTT. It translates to CASSQERTGLSGNTIYF.

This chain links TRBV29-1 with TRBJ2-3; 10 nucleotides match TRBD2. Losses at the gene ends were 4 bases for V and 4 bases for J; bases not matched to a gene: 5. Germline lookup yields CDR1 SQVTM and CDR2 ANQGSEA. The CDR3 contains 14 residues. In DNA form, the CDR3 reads TGCAGCGTTGTTCCGGGACTAGCGCCAGATACGCAGTATTTT. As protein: CSVVPGLAPDTQYF.

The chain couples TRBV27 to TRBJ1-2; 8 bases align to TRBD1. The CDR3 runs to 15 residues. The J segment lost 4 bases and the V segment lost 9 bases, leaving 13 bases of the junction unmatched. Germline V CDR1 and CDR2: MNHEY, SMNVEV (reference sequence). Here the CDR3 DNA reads TGTGCCAGTGGGGGGGCAGGGGGCATTGGCTATGGCTACACCTTC. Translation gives CASGGAGGIGYGYTF.

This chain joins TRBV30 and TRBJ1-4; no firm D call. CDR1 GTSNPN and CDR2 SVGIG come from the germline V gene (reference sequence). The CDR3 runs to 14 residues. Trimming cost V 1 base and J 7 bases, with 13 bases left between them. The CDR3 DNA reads TGTGCCTGGAGTGGGTACGGCCAGGCTGAAAAACTGTTTTTT. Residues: CAWSGYGQAEKLFF. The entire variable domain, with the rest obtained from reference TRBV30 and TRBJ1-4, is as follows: SQTIHQWPATLVQPVGSPLSLECTVEGTSNPNLYWYRQAAGRGLQLLFYSVGIGQISSEVPQNLSASRPQDRQFILSSKKLLLSDSGFYLCAWSGYGQAEKLFFGSGTQLSVL.

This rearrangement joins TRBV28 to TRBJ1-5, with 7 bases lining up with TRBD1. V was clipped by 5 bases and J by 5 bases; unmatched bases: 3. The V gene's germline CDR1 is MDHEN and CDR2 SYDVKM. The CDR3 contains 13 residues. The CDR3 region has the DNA TGTGCCAGCAGTAGGGGGCAAGATCAGCCCCAGCATTTT. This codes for CASSRGQDQPQHF.

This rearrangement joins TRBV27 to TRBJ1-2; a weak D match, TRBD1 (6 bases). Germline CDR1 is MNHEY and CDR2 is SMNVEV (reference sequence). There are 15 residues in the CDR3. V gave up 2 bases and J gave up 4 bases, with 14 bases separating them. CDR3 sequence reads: CASSLMKEGGYGYTF. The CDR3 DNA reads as TGTGCCAGCAGTTTAATGAAAGAAGGGGGCTATGGCTACACCTTC.

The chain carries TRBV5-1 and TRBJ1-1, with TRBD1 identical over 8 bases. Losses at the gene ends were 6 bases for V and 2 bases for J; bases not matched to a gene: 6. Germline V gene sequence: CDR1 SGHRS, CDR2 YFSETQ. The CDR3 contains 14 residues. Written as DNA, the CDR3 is TGCGCCAGCACTCCCGGGACAGGTAACACTGAAGCTTTCTTT. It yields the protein CASTPGTGNTEAFF.

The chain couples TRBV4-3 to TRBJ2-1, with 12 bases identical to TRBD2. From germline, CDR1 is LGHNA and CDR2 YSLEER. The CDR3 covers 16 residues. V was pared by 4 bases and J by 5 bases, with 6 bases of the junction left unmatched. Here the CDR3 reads CASSRPLAGGNNEQFF. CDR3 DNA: TGCGCCAGCAGCCGACCCCTAGCGGGGGGGAACAATGAGCAGTTCTTC.

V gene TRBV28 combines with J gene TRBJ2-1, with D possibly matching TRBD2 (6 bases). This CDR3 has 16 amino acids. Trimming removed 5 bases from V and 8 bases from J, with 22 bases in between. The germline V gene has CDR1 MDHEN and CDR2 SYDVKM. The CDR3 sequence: CASSPATGVGWYEQFF. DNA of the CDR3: TGTGCCAGCAGTCCCGCCACGGGGGTCGGATGGTATGAGCAGTTCTTC.

CDR3 protein: CASSQPGQASPEAFF. In DNA form, the CDR3 reads TGTGCCAGCAGCCAACCCGGACAGGCCTCGCCTGAAGCTTTCTTT. The rearrangement joins TRBV4-2 to TRBJ1-1, with 7 bases fitting TRBD1. CDR1 and CDR2 (germline): LGHNA, YNFKEQ. V gave up 2 bases and J gave up 6 bases; unmatched junction bases: 9. The CDR3 is 15 residues long.

The CDR3 loop is CASRGREAGAFQETQYF. As DNA, the CDR3 is TGTGCCAGCAGGGGCCGGGAAGCGGGGGCTTTCCAAGAGACCCAGTACTTC. This chain links TRBV27 with TRBJ2-5; the match to TRBD2 covers 8 bases. Germline assignment: CDR1 MNHEY and CDR2 SMNVEV (reference sequence). The J segment lost 1 base and the V segment lost 6 bases, leaving 13 bases of the junction unmatched. The CDR3 is made up of 17 amino acids.

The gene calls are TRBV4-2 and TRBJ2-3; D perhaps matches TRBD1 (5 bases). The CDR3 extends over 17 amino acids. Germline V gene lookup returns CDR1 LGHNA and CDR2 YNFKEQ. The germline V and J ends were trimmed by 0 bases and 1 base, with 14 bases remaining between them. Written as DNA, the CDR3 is TGTGCCAGCAGCCAAGAGTTGATGCAGGGCGGCACAGATACGCAGTATTTT. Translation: CASSQELMQGGTDTQYF.

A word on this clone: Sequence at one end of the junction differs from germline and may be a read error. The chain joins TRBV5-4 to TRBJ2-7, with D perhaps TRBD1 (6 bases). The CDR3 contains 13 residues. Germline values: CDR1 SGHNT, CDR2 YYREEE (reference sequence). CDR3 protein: CASSLMDSVDVHF. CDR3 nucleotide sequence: TGTGCCAGCAGCCTAATGGACAGCGTCGATGTACACTTC.

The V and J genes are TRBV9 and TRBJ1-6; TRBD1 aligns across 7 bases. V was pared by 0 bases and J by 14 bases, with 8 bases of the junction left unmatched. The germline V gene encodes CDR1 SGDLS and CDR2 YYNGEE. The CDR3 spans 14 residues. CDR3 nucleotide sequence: TGTGCCAGCAGCGTAGCCACCGGCAGGGGGTCCCTCCACTTT. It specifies CASSVATGRGSLHF.

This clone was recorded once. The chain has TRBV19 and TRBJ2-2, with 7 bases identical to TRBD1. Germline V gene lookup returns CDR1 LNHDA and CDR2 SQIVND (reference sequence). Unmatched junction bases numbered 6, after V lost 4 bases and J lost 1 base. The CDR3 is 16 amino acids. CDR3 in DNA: TGTGCCAGTAGTACCCTTCGGACAGGGAACACCGGGGAGCTGTTTTTT. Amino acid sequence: CASSTLRTGNTGELFF.

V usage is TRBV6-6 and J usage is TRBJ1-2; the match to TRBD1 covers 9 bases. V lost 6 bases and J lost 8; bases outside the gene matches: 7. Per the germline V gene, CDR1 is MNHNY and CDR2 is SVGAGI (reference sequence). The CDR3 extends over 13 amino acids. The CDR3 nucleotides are TGTGCCAGCAGGGCCGGGACAGGGTTGGGCTACACCTTC. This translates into CASRAGTGLGYTF.

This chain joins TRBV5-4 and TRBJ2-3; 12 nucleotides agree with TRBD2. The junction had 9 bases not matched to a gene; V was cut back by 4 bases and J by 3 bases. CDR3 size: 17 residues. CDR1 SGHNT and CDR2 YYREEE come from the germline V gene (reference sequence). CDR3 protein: CASSILAGGPRTDTQYF. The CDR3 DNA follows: TGTGCCAGCAGCATTCTAGCGGGGGGGCCGAGGACAGATACGCAGTATTTT.

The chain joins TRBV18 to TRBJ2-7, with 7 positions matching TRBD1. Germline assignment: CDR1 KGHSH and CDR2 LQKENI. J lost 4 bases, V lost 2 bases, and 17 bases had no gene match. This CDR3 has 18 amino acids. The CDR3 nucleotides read TGTGCCAGCTCACCAACTTCACCCACACAGGGGATCCGGTACGAGCAGTACTTC. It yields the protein CASSPTSPTQGIRYEQYF. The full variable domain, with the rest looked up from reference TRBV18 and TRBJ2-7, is NAGVMQNPRHLVRRRGQEARLRCSPMKGHSHVYWYRQLPEEGLKFMVYLQKENIIDESGMPKERFSAEFPKEGPSILRIQQVVRGDSAAYFCASSPTSPTQGIRYEQYFGPGTRLTVT.

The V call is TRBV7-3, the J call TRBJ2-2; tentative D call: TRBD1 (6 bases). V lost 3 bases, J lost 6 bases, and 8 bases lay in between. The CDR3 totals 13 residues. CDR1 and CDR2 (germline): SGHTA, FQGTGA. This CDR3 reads CASSFRGSGELFF. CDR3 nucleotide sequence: TGTGCCAGCAGCTTCAGGGGTTCCGGGGAGCTGTTTTTT.

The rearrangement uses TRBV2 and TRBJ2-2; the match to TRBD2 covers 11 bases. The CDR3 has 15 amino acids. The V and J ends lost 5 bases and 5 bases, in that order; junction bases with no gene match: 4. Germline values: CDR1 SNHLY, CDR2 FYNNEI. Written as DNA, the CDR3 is TGTGCCAGCAGTAGACTAGCGGGGTTGACCGGGGAGCTGTTTTTT. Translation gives CASSRLAGLTGELFF.

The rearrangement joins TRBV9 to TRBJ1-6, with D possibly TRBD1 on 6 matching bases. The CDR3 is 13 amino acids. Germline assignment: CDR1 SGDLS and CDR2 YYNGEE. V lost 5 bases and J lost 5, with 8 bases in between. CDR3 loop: CASRTGDNSPLHF. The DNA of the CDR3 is TGTGCCAGCAGGACAGGAGATAATTCACCCCTCCACTTT.

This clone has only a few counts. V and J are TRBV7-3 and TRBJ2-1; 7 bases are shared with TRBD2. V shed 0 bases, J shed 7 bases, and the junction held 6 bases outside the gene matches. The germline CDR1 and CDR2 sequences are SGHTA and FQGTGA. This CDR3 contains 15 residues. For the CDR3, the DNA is TGTGCCAGCAGCTTAACCGGGGCTAGCGGTAATGAGCAGTTCTTC. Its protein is CASSLTGASGNEQFF.

CDR3 in DNA: TGCGCCAGCAGCCAGAGACAGGGGGCGATCACTGAAGCTTTCTTT. Translation: CASSQRQGAITEAFF. The V and J genes are TRBV4-3 and TRBJ1-1; 10 bases fit TRBD1. The ends lost 3 bases at V and 4 bases at J; junction bases unmatched: 5. The CDR3 is 15 residues long. Germline lookup yields CDR1 LGHNA and CDR2 YSLEER.

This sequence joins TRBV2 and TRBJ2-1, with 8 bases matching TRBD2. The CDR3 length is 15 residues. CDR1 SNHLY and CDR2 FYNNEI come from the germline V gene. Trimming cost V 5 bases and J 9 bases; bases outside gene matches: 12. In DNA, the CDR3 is TGTGCCAGCAGTATTACTAGCGGAAGGGGGGTTGAGCAGTTCTTC. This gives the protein CASSITSGRGVEQFF.